The 5 T cell receptor beta chains below were found in one sample sequenced in a study of blood T cell repertoires in COVID-19. Profiled with immunoSEQ multiplex PCR; TCRdb holds only in-frame clones, not every one. Of 350,000 to 450,000 clones listed, about 90% are singletons. The sequenced material came from PBMCs or T cells enriched from blood (not recorded which). Receptors were obtained from a woman in her twenties or thirties who had recovered from COVID-19.

The V gene is TRBV5-1, the J gene TRBJ1-3, with D maybe TRBD1 (5 bases). CDR1 is SGHRS, CDR2 YFSETQ, per germline. The CDR3 is 14 residues long. V shed 2 bases and J shed 5 bases, with 11 bases lying between them. The CDR3 bases are TGCGCCAGCAGCTTCGTAGGGGCGAGAAACACCATATATTTT. Translated, it gives CASSFVGARNTIYF.

The rearrangement joins TRBV28 to TRBJ1-1, with D possibly TRBD1 on 6 matching bases. Trimming took off 3 bases at V and 3 bases at J, with 14 bases between the two ends. There are 15 residues in the CDR3. Germline CDR1 MDHEN, CDR2 SYDVKM. The chain's CDR3 is CASSFLRGSDTEAFF. Here the CDR3 DNA reads TGTGCCAGCAGTTTCTTGAGGGGGTCGGACACTGAAGCTTTCTTT. Supplemented by reference TRBV28 and TRBJ1-1, the full variable domain reads DVKVTQSSRYLVKRTGEKVFLECVQDMDHENMFWYRQDPGLGLRLIYFSYDVKMKEKGDIPEGYSVSREKKERFSLILESASTNQTSMYLCASSFLRGSDTEAFFGQGTRLTVV.

The V call is TRBV30, the J call TRBJ1-6, with D perhaps matching TRBD1 (6 bases). Germline V gene data show CDR1 as GTSNPN and CDR2 as SVGIG (reference sequence). The CDR3 consists of 12 residues. The CDR3 is CAVQGLSSPLHF. The DNA for the CDR3 is TGTGCAGTCCAGGGGTTGAGCTCACCCCTCCACTTT. The variable domain in full, with the rest retrieved from reference TRBV30 and TRBJ1-6, is SQTIHQWPATLVQPVGSPLSLECTVEGTSNPNLYWYRQAAGRGLQLLFYSVGIGQISSEVPQNLSASRPQDRQFILSSKKLLLSDSGFYLCAVQGLSSPLHFGNGTRLTVT.

The rearrangement uses TRBV15 and TRBJ1-5; the D gene is possibly TRBD1 (5 bases). Germline assignment: CDR1 LNHNV and CDR2 YYDKDF (reference sequence). The V gene lost 3 bases and the J gene lost 8 bases, with 17 bases spanning the gap. The CDR3 has 15 residues. CDR3 sequence (DNA): TGTGCCACCAGCAGCTCAGGGCGACATAGGGAGCCCCAGCATTTT. This translates into CATSSSGRHREPQHF.

This chain uses TRBV5-5 with TRBJ1-6, with TRBD1 matching 8 bases. The V and J ends lost 3 bases and 8 bases, in that order; junction bases with no gene match: 13. The CDR3 is made up of 17 amino acids. Germline V gene data show CDR1 as SGHKS and CDR2 as YYEKEE (reference sequence). The CDR3, as DNA: TGTGCCAGCAGCTCAACCGACAGGGGTACAGCTTATTCACCCCTCCACTTT. Its translation: CASSSTDRGTAYSPLHF.